Reported below is one TCR beta chain. Its antigen is not identified. The data were obtained in a study of response to subunit inactivated influenza vaccine. TCRdb reprocessed the RT-PCR reads with MiXCR, giving one entry per CDR3 protein. The data show 500,000 to 600,000 distinct CDR3 sequences, approximately 13% seen once. Germline V gene lookup returns CDR1 MNHEY and CDR2 SVGEGT. The V gene lost 4 bases and the J gene lost 6 bases, with 10 bases spanning the gap. CDR3 length equals 13 residues. General study results and limits: Few new T cells, the authors suggested, are recruited by each seasonal influenza vaccination.

The rearrangement joins TRBV6-2 or TRBV6-3 to TRBJ2-1, with D possibly matching TRBD1 (6 bases). The sequenced sample was PBMCs from blood, obtained more than 35 days after vaccination. This receptor was taken from a man aged 45-65 years who received an inactivated influenza vaccine. The CDR3 nucleotides are TGTGCCAGCAGTTCTACAGGGTTCAATGAGCAGTTCTTC. This codes for CASSSTGFNEQFF.